A single sample is the source of the 19 T cell receptor beta chains below, sequenced in a study of cytomegalovirus exposure and HLA in healthy donors. Amplification used 60 Vbeta primers and 13 Jbeta primers. Sequencing used immunoSEQ multiplex PCR; TCRdb keeps in-frame clones, though not all of them. The sample consists of around 190,000 clones, 60% to 80% of them appearing once. What was sequenced was PBMCs. The origin of the receptors is a woman in her twenties or thirties in good health and CMV-seronegative.

This clone was observed a handful of times. In nucleotides, the CDR3 is TGTGCCAGCAGCTTAGACTTTTTAAACTATGGCTACACCTTC. Protein: CASSLDFLNYGYTF. The chain links TRBV11-2 to TRBJ1-2, with D hard to call. The V gene lost 0 bases and the J gene lost 2 bases, with 7 bases spanning the gap. The length of the CDR3 is 14 residues. Per germline, CDR1 SGHAT and CDR2 FQNNGV.

The chain recombines TRBV4-1 with TRBJ2-3; TRBD1 matches at 7 bases. V shed 6 bases, J shed 6 bases, and the junction held 12 bases outside the gene matches. CDR1 and CDR2 from the germline V gene are MGHRA and YSYEKL. There are 15 residues in the CDR3. CDR3 bases: TGCGCCAGCAGTCACAGGGACAGACCGTTCGATACGCAGTATTTT. It specifies CASSHRDRPFDTQYF.

The chain combines TRBV28 with TRBJ1-1; 8 bases align to TRBD1. Germline CDR1 and CDR2: MDHEN and SYDVKM. V shed 5 bases and J 6 bases; nucleotides not matched to a gene: 5. The CDR3 loop spans 13 amino acids. CDR3 DNA: TGTGCCAGCAGTAGCCGGGACAGGTCTGAAGCTTTCTTT. The encoded protein is CASSSRDRSEAFF.

The rearrangement uses TRBV29-1 and TRBJ2-7; TRBD1 matches 8 bases. CDR3 length: 14 residues. V lost 6 bases, J lost 0 bases, and 7 bases stayed unmatched. Looked up from germline, CDR1 is SQVTM and CDR2 is ANQGSEA. In nucleotides, the CDR3 is TGCAGCGTGAAACCGGGACAGGTCTCCTACGAGCAGTACTTC. Translation gives CSVKPGQVSYEQYF.

The V gene is TRBV5-4, the J gene TRBJ1-5, with 7 positions matching TRBD1. The CDR3 sequence is 15 residues long. The germline gives CDR1 SGHNT, CDR2 YYREEE (reference sequence). V lost 1 base and J lost 2; bases outside the gene matches: 3. The CDR3 nucleotides are TGTGCCAGCAGCTTGACGGGACAGCGCAATCAGCCCCAGCATTTT. This translates into CASSLTGQRNQPQHF.

The V call is TRBV28, the J call TRBJ2-1, with 11 bases matching TRBD1. This CDR3 region has 16 residues. CDR1 is MDHEN, CDR2 SYDVKM, per germline. Trimming at V came to 5 bases and at J to 6 bases, leaving 9 bases not matched to a gene. The CDR3, as DNA: TGTGCCAGCAGTACCCATCCGGGACAGGGGGGCAATGAGCAGTTCTTC. Its translation is CASSTHPGQGGNEQFF.

The chain recombines TRBV7-3 with TRBJ2-2; unclear D gene. CDR1 SGHTA and CDR2 FQGTGA come from the germline V gene. The CDR3 is 12 amino acids. Between the trimmed V and J ends, which lost 2 bases and 6 bases, there was a span of 4 bases. The CDR3 nucleotides read TGTGCCAGCAGCTTACCATCCGGGGAGCTGTTTTTT. Its protein product is CASSLPSGELFF.

This chain links TRBV2 with TRBJ2-7; no reliable D call. CDR1 SNHLY and CDR2 FYNNEI come from the germline V gene. Trimming took 9 bases from V and 5 from J, leaving 20 bases between them. The CDR3 covers 14 residues. The CDR3 sequence is CASTWSLERDEQYF. The DNA for the CDR3 is TGTGCCAGTACTTGGAGTTTGGAGCGTGACGAGCAGTACTTC.

The J gene is TRBJ2-3, the V gene TRBV30; 7 nucleotides match TRBD2. Germline CDR1 reads GTSNPN; CDR2 reads SVGIG (reference sequence). The CDR3 spans 13 residues. V trimming: 8 bases; J trimming: 0 bases; junction bases outside the gene matches: 5. The CDR3 protein is CAHSAGSTDTQYF. DNA for the CDR3: TGTGCCCACTCAGCGGGGAGCACAGATACGCAGTATTTT.

This chain joins TRBV6-5 and TRBJ2-7; maybe TRBD1 (6 bases). The CDR3 covers 13 residues. Germline lookup yields CDR1 MNHEY and CDR2 SVGAGI. Trimming left V 4 bases short and J 5 bases short, with 12 bases between. CDR3 region: CASSLDSIHEQYF. The CDR3 DNA reads as TGTGCCAGCAGTTTGGACAGTATCCACGAGCAGTACTTC.

The chain couples TRBV28 to TRBJ2-7; 15 bases align to TRBD2. Germline trimming cut 5 bases from V and 5 bases from J; bases unmatched to any gene: 10. Germline-derived CDR1 and CDR2 are MDHEN and SYDVKM. This CDR3 comprises 17 residues. In DNA, the CDR3 is TGTGCCAGCAGTCCCCGACCCGGGACTAGCGGGAGGAACGAGCAGTACTTC. It specifies CASSPRPGTSGRNEQYF.

The chain carries TRBV29-1 and TRBJ1-1, with 8 bases aligning to TRBD1. The CDR3 spans 13 residues. Germline values: CDR1 SQVTM, CDR2 ANQGSEA. V lost 6 bases to trimming and J lost 1 base; unmatched junction nucleotides: 4. This chain's CDR3 is CSVVGTGNTEAFF. The CDR3 DNA is TGCAGCGTAGTCGGGACAGGGAACACTGAAGCTTTCTTT.

The V call is TRBV9, the J call TRBJ1-2, with D hard to call. CDR3 length: 13 residues. The V gene lost 0 bases and the J gene lost 8 bases, with 11 bases spanning the gap. From germline, CDR1 is SGDLS and CDR2 YYNGEE. The CDR3 spells CASSVGGSQGYTF. The CDR3 DNA reads as TGTGCCAGCAGCGTAGGAGGGTCTCAGGGCTACACCTTC.

This clone has a single count. The J gene is TRBJ1-6, the V gene TRBV27; D is uncertain. This CDR3 is 17 amino acids long. The V gene lost 0 bases and the J gene lost 0 bases, with 9 bases spanning the gap. Germline-derived CDR1 and CDR2 are MNHEY and SMNVEV (reference sequence). CDR3 protein: CASSLSDPSSYNSPLHF. The CDR3 nucleotides read TGTGCCAGCAGTTTATCCGACCCTAGCTCCTATAATTCACCCCTCCACTTT.

The chain carries TRBV30 and TRBJ2-7; tentative D call: TRBD1 (6 bases). The length of the CDR3 is 16 residues. Germline values: CDR1 GTSNPN, CDR2 SVGIG (reference sequence). V gave up 0 bases and J gave up 0 bases, with 15 bases separating them. CDR3 in amino acids: CAWSVRRTAYSYEQYF. CDR3 bases: TGTGCCTGGAGTGTACGAAGGACAGCGTACTCCTACGAGCAGTACTTC. Full variable domain (rest looked up from reference TRBV30 and TRBJ2-7): SQTIHQWPATLVQPVGSPLSLECTVEGTSNPNLYWYRQAAGRGLQLLFYSVGIGQISSEVPQNLSASRPQDRQFILSSKKLLLSDSGFYLCAWSVRRTAYSYEQYFGPGTRLTVT.

The V call is TRBV7-8, the J call TRBJ1-3, with no clear D. V was pared by 2 bases and J by 8 bases, with 7 bases between. This CDR3 has 12 residues. Germline-derived CDR1 and CDR2 are SGHVS and FQNEAQ. The CDR3 DNA reads TGTGCCAGCAGCTTAAGGCGGGACACCATATATTTT. It encodes CASSLRRDTIYF.

The rearrangement links TRBV9 to TRBJ2-5, with 9 bases matching TRBD2. This CDR3 is 16 amino acids long. V lost 3 bases to trimming and J lost 5 bases; unmatched junction nucleotides: 11. Germline CDR1 and CDR2: SGDLS and YYNGEE. The CDR3 sequence is CASSGGVAGGRETQYF. CDR3 bases: TGTGCCAGCAGCGGGGGAGTGGCGGGGGGGCGCGAGACCCAGTACTTC.

The gene calls are TRBV10-3 and TRBJ1-4; 9 nucleotides align to TRBD1. Germline loops: CDR1 ENHRY, CDR2 SYGVKD. The CDR3 spans 16 residues. Unmatched junction bases numbered 6, after V lost 5 bases and J lost 2 bases. DNA for the CDR3: TGTGCCATCAGTCCAGGGACAGGGCGGACTAATGAAAAACTGTTTTTT. This encodes CAISPGTGRTNEKLFF.

J is TRBJ2-1 and V is TRBV7-6; the D is unclear. Germline V CDR1 and CDR2: SGHVS, FNYEAQ. The CDR3 is 15 residues long. V lost 5 bases and J 0 bases, leaving 11 bases between the germline ends. Written as DNA, the CDR3 is TGTGCCAGCAGCCGACAACTGAGCTCCTACAATGAGCAGTTCTTC. Translating gives CASSRQLSSYNEQFF.